This entry concerns a single T cell receptor beta chain. The antigen it binds to is not known. Base qualities were left out, and no much larger clone turns up one base away. This record belongs to a study of blood T cell repertoires in COVID-19 (dated by TCRdb to 2020 to 2022). Looking at the study overall: Collaborator samples came from the United States, Italy and Spain and covered acute and convalescent phases of COVID-19. Nearly every sample came with metadata listing a de-identified subject ID, COVID-19 status, age in years and sex. The repertoires were made available in a free public database intended to serve as a resource for research on the immune response to SARS-CoV-2. Samples were obtained from the ongoing ImmuneRACE study (first 160 participants) and from about 1,300 subjects provided by 6 global collaborators. The material from the prospective study consisted of cDNA or gDNA derived from T cells, B-cell-depleted T cells, or PBMCs. Where available, HLA class I and class II types were obtained from metadata supplied by the sample provider rather than from assay-based typing. Subjects who had been exposed to COVID-19, were actively infected with it, or had recovered from it provided the deeply sampled blood TCRbeta repertoires that made up the dataset.

The CDR3 measures 12 amino acids from cysteine to phenylalanine. Kept here is only the CDR3 DNA, which spans 36 bases and is read in frame from base 1. The germline V gene gives CDR1 as KGHSH and CDR2 as LQKENI. Trimming at the junction amounts to 4 bases on V and 8 bases on J, and the germline ends lie 6 bases apart. Participants in the prospective study were aged roughly 18 to 100 years, lived in 20 to 25 United States geographic areas, and enrolled through a virtual design. In the prospective study, cohorts were assigned on the basis of participant-reported clinical history obtained from a screening survey and a study questionnaire. Recovered participants in ImmuneRACE Cohort 3 were defined by two consecutive negative NP/OP PCR tests, clearance by a healthcare professional, or resolution of symptoms. In the prospective study, mobile phlebotomists collected whole blood, serum and a nasopharyngeal or oropharyngeal swab from each participant. Over an approximately 2-month period, participants in the prospective study had the option of providing additional blood draws and questionnaires. Before DNA extraction, blood samples from the prospective study were shipped at room temperature or frozen.

Study-level results and caveats: The quantity of clinical and demographic metadata differed by source and by participant and was supplied without curation.

TCRbeta CDR3 regions were amplified from genomic DNA by means of the immunoSEQ Assay, a bias-controlled multiplex PCR. The paper's processing steps were these. The number of nucleated cells in each sample was estimated from the amplification of reference gene primers within the assay. Sequence reads were collapsed and filtered to measure the absolute abundance of every unique TCRbeta CDR3 rearrangement. Productive Simpson clonality was computed per sample as the square root of Simpson's diversity index over productive rearrangements. TCRdb retrieved this table from immuneACCESS and kept in-frame rearrangements only. Not all clones are present; in checked studies, unresolved V genes account for under half, and no reason is known for the remainder. V, J and clone size were drawn from that table, and D and trimming were deduced from the DNA. This sample lists roughly 520,000 clones; roughly 88% were detected once. In total, the top ten clones hold over 1.5% of the sample.

The TCR sequence derives from a woman between 40 and 50 years old who had recovered from COVID-19. The sequenced sample consisted of PBMCs or T cells enriched from blood (not recorded which). The chain is assembled from TRBV18 and TRBJ1-6; no D gene is confidently identified. The base sequence is TGTGCCAGCTCACTTCAGGATTCACCCCTCCACTTT. It encodes CASSLQDSPLHF.